The rows below give T cell receptor beta chains drawn from one sample of a study of T cells expressing NK-cell markers. TCRdb reprocessed the 5' RACE reads and reports one entry per CDR3 protein, with no DNA. The sample data list roughly 430,000 distinct CDR3 sequences. Sequenced input: blood T cells: a sorted CD56 or NKG2C T cell subset, CD4+ or CD8+ T cells, or bulk PBMC T cells (not recorded which). The receptors were sampled from a woman aged 18 to 69 in good health. Both conserved end residues are part of each CDR3.

J: TRBJ2-7
V: TRBV6-5
CDR3: CASSYRWPQSYEQYF

J: TRBJ1-1
V: TRBV5-1
CDR3: CASSLRRGNTEAFF

J: TRBJ2-1
V: TRBV7-2
CDR3: CASSQPAGPNEQFF

J: TRBJ1-2
V: TRBV12-3/TRBV12-4
CDR3: CASSPIGEIYGYTF

J: TRBJ2-3
V: TRBV20-1
CDR3: CSARDRGSGRLTDTQYF

J: TRBJ2-7
V: TRBV5-1
CDR3: CASRYGASYEQYF

J: TRBJ2-1
V: TRBV5-1
CDR3: CASSLAVGDPSGEQFF

J: TRBJ2-1
V: TRBV7-6
CDR3: CASSPGLAGESYNEQFF

J: TRBJ2-2
V: TRBV20-1
CDR3: CSARKPVGGELFF

J: TRBJ1-1
V: TRBV9
CDR3: CASSGRELGNTEAFF

J: TRBJ2-1
V: TRBV28
CDR3: CASSSPGPPYNEQFF

J: TRBJ2-1
V: TRBV30
CDR3: CAWSSDRGYNEQFF

J: TRBJ2-3
V: TRBV24-1
CDR3: CATSDRGDTQYF

J: TRBJ2-5
V: TRBV30
CDR3: CAWSKGSRASGQYF

J: TRBJ2-7
V: TRBV7-2
CDR3: CASSSGGGGTYEQYF

J: TRBJ2-1
V: TRBV20-1
CDR3: CSARDGASYNEQFF

J: TRBJ2-3
V: TRBV7-7
CDR3: CASSPGQGARTSTDTQYF

J: TRBJ2-1
V: TRBV10-3
CDR3: CAISESDRGPHNEQFF

J: TRBJ2-1
V: TRBV4-3
CDR3: CASSQSPPGSEQFF

J: TRBJ2-1
V: TRBV12-3/TRBV12-4
CDR3: CASSFDRAYNEQFF

J: TRBJ1-5
V: TRBV12-3/TRBV12-4
CDR3: CASSPFLWGEMVAQHF

J: TRBJ1-1
V: TRBV7-2
CDR3: CASSLRRGVTEAFF

J: TRBJ2-1
V: TRBV5-6
CDR3: CASSLDRIARVPIYNEQFF

J: TRBJ1-5
V: TRBV29-1
CDR3: CSVVSNGNQPQHF

J: TRBJ2-2
V: TRBV9
CDR3: CASSVATLARPGELFF